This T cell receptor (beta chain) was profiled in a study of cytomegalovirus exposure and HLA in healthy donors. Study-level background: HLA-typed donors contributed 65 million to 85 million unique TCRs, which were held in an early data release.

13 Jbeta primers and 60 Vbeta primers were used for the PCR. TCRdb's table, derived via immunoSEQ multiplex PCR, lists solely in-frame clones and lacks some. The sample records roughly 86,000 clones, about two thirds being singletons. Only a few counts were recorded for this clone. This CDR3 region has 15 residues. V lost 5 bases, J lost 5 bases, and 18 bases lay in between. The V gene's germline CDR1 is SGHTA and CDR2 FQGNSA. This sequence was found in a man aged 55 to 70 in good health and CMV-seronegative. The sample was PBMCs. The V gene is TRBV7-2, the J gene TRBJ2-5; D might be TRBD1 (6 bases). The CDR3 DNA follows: TGTGCCAGCAGCCTCGATTGGACAGTAAAGGAGACCCAGTACTTC. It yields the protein CASSLDWTVKETQYF. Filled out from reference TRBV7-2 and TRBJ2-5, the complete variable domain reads GAGVSQSPSNKVTEKGKDVELRCDPISGHTALYWYRQSLGQGLEFLIYFQGNSAPDKSGLPSDRFSAERTGGSVSTLTIQRTQQEDSAVYLCASSLDWTVKETQYFGPGTRLLVL.